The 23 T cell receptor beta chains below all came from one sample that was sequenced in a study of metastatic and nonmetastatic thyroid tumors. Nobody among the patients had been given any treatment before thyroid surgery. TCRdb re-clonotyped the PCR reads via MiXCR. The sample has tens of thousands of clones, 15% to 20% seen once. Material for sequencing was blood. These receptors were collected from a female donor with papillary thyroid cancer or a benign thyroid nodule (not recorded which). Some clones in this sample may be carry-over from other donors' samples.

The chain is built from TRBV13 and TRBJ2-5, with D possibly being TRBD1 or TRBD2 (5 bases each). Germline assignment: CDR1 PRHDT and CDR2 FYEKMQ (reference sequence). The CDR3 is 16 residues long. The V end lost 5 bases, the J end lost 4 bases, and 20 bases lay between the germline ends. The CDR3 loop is CASSPHEGYTLETQYF. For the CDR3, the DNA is TGTGCCAGCAGCCCTCACGAGGGGTATACTTTAGAGACCCAGTACTTC.

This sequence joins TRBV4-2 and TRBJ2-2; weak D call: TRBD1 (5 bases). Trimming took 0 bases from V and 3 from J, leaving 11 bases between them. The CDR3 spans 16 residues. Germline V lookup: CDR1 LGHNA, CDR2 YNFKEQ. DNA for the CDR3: TGTGCCAGCAGCCAAGAGTGGCAGGGATACACCGGGGAGCTGTTTTTT. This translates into CASSQEWQGYTGELFF.

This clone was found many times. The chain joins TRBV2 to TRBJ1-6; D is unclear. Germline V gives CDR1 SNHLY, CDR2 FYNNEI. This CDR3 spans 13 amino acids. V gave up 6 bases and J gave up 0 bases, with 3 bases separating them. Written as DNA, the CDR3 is TGTGCCAGCAGCAGCTCCTATAATTCACCCCTCCACTTT. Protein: CASSSSYNSPLHF.

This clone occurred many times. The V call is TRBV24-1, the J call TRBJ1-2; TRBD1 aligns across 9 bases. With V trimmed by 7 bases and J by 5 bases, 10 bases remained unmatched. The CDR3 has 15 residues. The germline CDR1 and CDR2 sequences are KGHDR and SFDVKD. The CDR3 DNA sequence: TGTGCCACCAGCAGTCCGGGACAGGGCTCATATGGCTACACCTTC. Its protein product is CATSSPGQGSYGYTF.

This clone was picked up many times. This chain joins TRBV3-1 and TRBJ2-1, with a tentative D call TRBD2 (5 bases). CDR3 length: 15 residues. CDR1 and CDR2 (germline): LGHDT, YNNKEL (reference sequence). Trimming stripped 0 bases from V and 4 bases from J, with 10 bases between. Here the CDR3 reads CASSQDFIAYNEQFF. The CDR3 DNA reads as TGTGCCAGCAGCCAAGATTTCATAGCGTACAATGAGCAGTTCTTC.

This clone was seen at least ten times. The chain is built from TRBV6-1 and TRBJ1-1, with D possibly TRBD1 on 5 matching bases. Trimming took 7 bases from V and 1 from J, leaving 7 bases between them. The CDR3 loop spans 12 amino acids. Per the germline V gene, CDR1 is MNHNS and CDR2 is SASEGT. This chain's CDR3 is CASNRGNTEAFF. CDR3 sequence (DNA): TGTGCCAGCAATAGGGGGAACACTGAAGCTTTCTTT.

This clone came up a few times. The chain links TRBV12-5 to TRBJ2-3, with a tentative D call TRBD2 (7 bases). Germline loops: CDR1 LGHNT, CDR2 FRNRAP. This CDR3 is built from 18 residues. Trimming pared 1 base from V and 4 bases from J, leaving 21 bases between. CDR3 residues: CASGLGTGSGIFPDTQYF. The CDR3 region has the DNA TGTGCTAGTGGTTTGGGCACAGGGAGCGGGATCTTCCCAGATACGCAGTATTTT.

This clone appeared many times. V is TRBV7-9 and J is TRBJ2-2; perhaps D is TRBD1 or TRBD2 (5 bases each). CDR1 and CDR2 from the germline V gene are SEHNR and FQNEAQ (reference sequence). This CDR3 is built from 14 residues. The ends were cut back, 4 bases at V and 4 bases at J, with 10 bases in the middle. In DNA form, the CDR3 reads TGTGCCAGCAGCTCCCGGGACCTCACCGGGGAGCTGTTTTTT. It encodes CASSSRDLTGELFF. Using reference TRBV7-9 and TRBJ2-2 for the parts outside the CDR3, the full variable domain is DTGVSQNPRHKITKRGQNVTFRCDPISEHNRLYWYRQTLGQGPEFLTYFQNEAQLEKSRLLSDRFSAERPKGSFSTLEIQRTEQGDSAMYLCASSSRDLTGELFFGEGSRLTVL.

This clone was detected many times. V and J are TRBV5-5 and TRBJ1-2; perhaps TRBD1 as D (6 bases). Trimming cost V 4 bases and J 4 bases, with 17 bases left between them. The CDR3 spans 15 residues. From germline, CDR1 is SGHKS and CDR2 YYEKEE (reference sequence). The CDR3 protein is CASSGRDIRVYGYTF. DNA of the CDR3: TGTGCCAGCAGCGGACGGGACATTCGAGTCTATGGCTACACCTTC.

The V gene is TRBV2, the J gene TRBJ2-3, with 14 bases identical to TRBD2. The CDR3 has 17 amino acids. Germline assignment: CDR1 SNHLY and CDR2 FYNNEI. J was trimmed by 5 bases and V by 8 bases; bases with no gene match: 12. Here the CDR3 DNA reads TGTGCCAGCCTACTACCCCCGGGACTAGCGGGAGTAGATACGCAGTATTTT. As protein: CASLLPPGLAGVDTQYF. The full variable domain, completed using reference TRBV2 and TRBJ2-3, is EPEVTQTPSHQVTQMGQEVILRCVPISNHLYFYWYRQILGQKVEFLVSFYNNEISEKSEIFDDQFSVERPDGSNFTLKIRSTKLEDSAMYFCASLLPPGLAGVDTQYFGPGTRLTVL.

CDR3 region: CASSRGGLAGAGNEQFF. CDR3 nucleotides: TGCGCCAGCAGCCGAGGCGGACTAGCGGGAGCTGGGAATGAGCAGTTCTTC. The chain recombines TRBV4-1 with TRBJ2-1; 13 nucleotides agree with TRBD2. Germline V CDR1 and CDR2: MGHRA, YSYEKL. With V trimmed by 4 bases and J by 7 bases, 10 bases remained unmatched. This CDR3 spans 17 amino acids.

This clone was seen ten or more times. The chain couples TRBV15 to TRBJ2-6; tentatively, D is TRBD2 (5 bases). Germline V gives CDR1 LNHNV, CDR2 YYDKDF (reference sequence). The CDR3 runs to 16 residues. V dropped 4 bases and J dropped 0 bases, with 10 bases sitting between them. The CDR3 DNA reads TGTGCCACCAGCATAGGACGGGACTCTGGGGCCAACGTCCTGACTTTC. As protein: CATSIGRDSGANVLTF. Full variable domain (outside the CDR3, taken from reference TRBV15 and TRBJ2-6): DAMVIQNPRYQVTQFGKPVTLSCSQTLNHNVMYWYQQKSSQAPKLLFHYYDKDFNNEADTPDNFQSRRPNTSFCFLDIRSPGLGDTAMYLCATSIGRDSGANVLTFGAGSRLTVL.

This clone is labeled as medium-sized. The CDR3 nucleotides read TGTGCCAGCAGTTTGTTCGGGGGGAGGGGCGGATACGAGCAGTACTTC. Amino acids: CASSLFGGRGGYEQYF. The chain is built from TRBV28 and TRBJ2-7; 7 nucleotides match TRBD2. V lost 3 bases, J lost 4 bases, and 12 bases stayed unmatched. Germline V gives CDR1 MDHEN, CDR2 SYDVKM. The CDR3 length is 16 residues.

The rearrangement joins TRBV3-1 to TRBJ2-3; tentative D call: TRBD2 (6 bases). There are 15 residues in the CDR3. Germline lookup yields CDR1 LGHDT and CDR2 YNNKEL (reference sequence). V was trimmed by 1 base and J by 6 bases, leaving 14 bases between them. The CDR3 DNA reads TGTGCCAGCAGCCAAGCGGCGGGATCGGTCGATACGCAGTATTTT. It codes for CASSQAAGSVDTQYF.

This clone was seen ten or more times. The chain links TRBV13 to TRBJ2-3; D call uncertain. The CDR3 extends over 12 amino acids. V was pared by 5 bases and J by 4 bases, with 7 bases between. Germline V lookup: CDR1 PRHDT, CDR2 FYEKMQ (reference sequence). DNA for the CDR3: TGTGCCAGCAGCCTCATGCCAGATACGCAGTATTTT. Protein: CASSLMPDTQYF.

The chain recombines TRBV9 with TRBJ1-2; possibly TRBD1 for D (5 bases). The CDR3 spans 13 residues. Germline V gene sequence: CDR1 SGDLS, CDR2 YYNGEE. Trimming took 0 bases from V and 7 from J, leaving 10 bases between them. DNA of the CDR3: TGTGCCAGCAGCGTAGCAGGGAGTCGTGGCTACACCTTC. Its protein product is CASSVAGSRGYTF. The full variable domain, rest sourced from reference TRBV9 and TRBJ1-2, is DSGVTQTPKHLITATGQRVTLRCSPRSGDLSVYWYQQSLDQGLQFLIQYYNGEERAKGNILERFSAQQFPDLHSELNLSSLELGDSALYFCASSVAGSRGYTFGSGTRLTVV.

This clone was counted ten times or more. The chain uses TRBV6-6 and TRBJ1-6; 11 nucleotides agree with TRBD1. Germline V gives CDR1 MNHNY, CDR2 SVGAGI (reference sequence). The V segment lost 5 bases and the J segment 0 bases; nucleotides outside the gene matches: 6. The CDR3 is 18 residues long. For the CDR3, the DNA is TGTGCCAGCAGTCCACGGGACAGGGGGAACTCCTATAATTCACCCCTCCACTTT. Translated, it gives CASSPRDRGNSYNSPLHF.

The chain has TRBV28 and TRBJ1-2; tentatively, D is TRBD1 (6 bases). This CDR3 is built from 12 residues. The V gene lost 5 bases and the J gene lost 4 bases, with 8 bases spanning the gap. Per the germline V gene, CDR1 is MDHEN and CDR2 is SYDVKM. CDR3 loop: CASSRTVYGYTF. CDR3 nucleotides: TGTGCCAGCAGTCGGACAGTCTATGGCTACACCTTC.

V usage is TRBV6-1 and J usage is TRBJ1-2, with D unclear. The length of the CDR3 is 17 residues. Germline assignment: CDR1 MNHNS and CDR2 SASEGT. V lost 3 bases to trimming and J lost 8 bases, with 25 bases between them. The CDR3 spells CASSDYRELVRLDGYTF. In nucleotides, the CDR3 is TGTGCCAGCAGTGACTACCGCGAGCTCGTCCGACTCGACGGCTACACCTTC.

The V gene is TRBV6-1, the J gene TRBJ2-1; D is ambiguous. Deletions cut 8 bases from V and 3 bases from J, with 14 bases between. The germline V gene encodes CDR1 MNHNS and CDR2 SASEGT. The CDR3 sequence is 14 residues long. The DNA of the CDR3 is TGTGCCAGCGGGGTTGGACCGGACTACAATGAGCAGTTCTTC. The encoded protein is CASGVGPDYNEQFF.

CDR3 region: CASSQIRENTEAFF. DNA for the CDR3: TGCGCCAGCAGCCAGATTCGGGAGAACACTGAAGCTTTCTTT. The chain recombines TRBV4-1 with TRBJ1-1; D call uncertain. CDR3 length: 14 amino acids. Germline-derived CDR1 and CDR2 are MGHRA and YSYEKL. V dropped 3 bases and J dropped 1 base, with 9 bases sitting between them.

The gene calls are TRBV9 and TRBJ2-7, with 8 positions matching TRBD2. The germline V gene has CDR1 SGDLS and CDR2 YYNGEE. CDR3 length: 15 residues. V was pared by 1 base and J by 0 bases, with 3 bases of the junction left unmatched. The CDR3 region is CASSVSGGSSYEQYF. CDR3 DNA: TGTGCCAGCAGCGTATCGGGAGGGAGCTCCTACGAGCAGTACTTC.

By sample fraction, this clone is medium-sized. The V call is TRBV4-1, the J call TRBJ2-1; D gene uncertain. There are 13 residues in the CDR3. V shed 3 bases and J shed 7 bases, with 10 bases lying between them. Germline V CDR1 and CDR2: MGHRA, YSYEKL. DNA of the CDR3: TGCGCCAGCAGCCAGGTCGACGGGAATGAGCAGTTCTTC. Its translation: CASSQVDGNEQFF.